The rows below give T cell receptor beta chains drawn from one sample of a study of CD8 T cells in Susac syndrome. From the immunoSEQ multiplex PCR reads, TCRdb called clonotypes with MiXCR, one entry per CDR3 protein. The sample contains 130,000 to 150,000 distinct CDR3 sequences, approximately 95% of which appear only once. The sequencing input was CD8+ T cells from PBMCs. These receptors originate from a human donor in good health. Both conserved end residues are part of each CDR3. Fields, in order: clone size, V gene, J gene, D gene, CDR3 protein, CDR3 DNA. A D gene is named only where the DNA matches it firmly. Clone size is not always given. Where it is, it says once, few, many or a class for expanded clones.

abundance: NA; v_gene: TRBV18; j_gene: TRBJ2-3; d_gene: NA; CDR3aa: CASSPAGSTDTQYF; CDR3nt: TGTGCCAGCTCACCGGCGGGCAGCACAGATACGCAGTATTTT
abundance: NA; v_gene: TRBV7-9; j_gene: TRBJ2-7; d_gene: NA; CDR3aa: CASSSATGTGFYEQYF; CDR3nt: TGTGCCAGCAGCTCAGCCACCGGGACTGGGTTCTACGAGCAGTACTTC
abundance: NA; v_gene: TRBV24-1; j_gene: TRBJ1-2; d_gene: NA; CDR3aa: CATSADDYGYTF; CDR3nt: TGTGCCACCAGTGCGGACGACTATGGCTACACCTTC
abundance: once; v_gene: TRBV29-1; j_gene: TRBJ1-1; d_gene: NA; CDR3aa: CSVDSGEAFF; CDR3nt: TGCAGCGTGGACAGTGGTGAAGCTTTCTTT
abundance: NA; v_gene: TRBV27; j_gene: TRBJ2-5; d_gene: NA; CDR3aa: CASSLGPRGTQYF; CDR3nt: TGTGCCAGCAGTTTAGGACCCCGAGGGACCCAGTACTTC
abundance: NA; v_gene: TRBV9; j_gene: TRBJ2-7; d_gene: TRBD2; CDR3aa: CASSGGLAGGDSYEQYF; CDR3nt: TGTGCCAGCAGCGGAGGACTAGCGGGAGGAGACTCCTACGAGCAGTACTTC
abundance: NA; v_gene: TRBV3-1; j_gene: TRBJ2-7; d_gene: TRBD2; CDR3aa: CASSFGLGEQYF; CDR3nt: TGTGCCAGCAGCTTTGGACTAGGCGAGCAGTACTTC
abundance: NA; v_gene: TRBV27; j_gene: TRBJ2-4; d_gene: NA; CDR3aa: CASSFISLAAKNIQYF; CDR3nt: TGTGCCAGCAGTTTTATCTCGTTAGCGGCCAAAAACATTCAGTACTTC
abundance: NA; v_gene: TRBV4-3; j_gene: TRBJ2-7; d_gene: NA; CDR3aa: CASSQDRGGLDEQYF; CDR3nt: TGCGCCAGCAGCCAAGATCGCGGGGGCCTGGACGAGCAGTACTTC
abundance: NA; v_gene: TRBV28; j_gene: TRBJ2-3; d_gene: NA; CDR3aa: CASSDRYTDTQYF; CDR3nt: TGTGCCAGCAGTGACCGTTACACAGATACGCAGTATTTT
abundance: NA; v_gene: TRBV7-3; j_gene: TRBJ2-3; d_gene: TRBD1; CDR3aa: CASSRTGGSTDTQYF; CDR3nt: TGTGCCAGCAGCCGGACAGGGGGTAGCACAGATACGCAGTATTTT
abundance: NA; v_gene: TRBV29-1; j_gene: TRBJ1-1; d_gene: TRBD1; CDR3aa: CSVERDRNTEAFF; CDR3nt: TGCAGCGTTGAACGGGACAGGAACACTGAAGCTTTCTTT
abundance: once; v_gene: TRBV20-1; j_gene: TRBJ1-2; d_gene: NA; CDR3aa: CSAANGAAGYTF; CDR3nt: TGCAGTGCCGCTAACGGGGCGGCGGGCTACACCTTC
abundance: NA; v_gene: TRBV6-5; j_gene: TRBJ2-2; d_gene: TRBD2; CDR3aa: CASSQTSGHTGELFF; CDR3nt: TGTGCCAGCAGTCAGACTAGCGGGCACACCGGGGAGCTGTTTTTT
abundance: NA; v_gene: TRBV7-9; j_gene: TRBJ2-7; d_gene: NA; CDR3aa: CASSLVGSPYEQYF; CDR3nt: TGTGCCAGCAGCTTAGTAGGCAGTCCCTACGAGCAGTACTTC
abundance: NA; v_gene: TRBV13; j_gene: TRBJ2-7; d_gene: NA; CDR3aa: CASSLIKAVSYEQYF; CDR3nt: TGTGCCAGCAGCCTAATAAAGGCCGTTTCCTACGAGCAGTACTTC
abundance: NA; v_gene: TRBV27; j_gene: TRBJ2-2; d_gene: NA; CDR3aa: CASSQPGPGELFF; CDR3nt: TGTGCCAGCAGTCAACCAGGGCCCGGGGAGCTGTTTTTT
abundance: NA; v_gene: TRBV20-1; j_gene: TRBJ2-7; d_gene: NA; CDR3aa: CSARDDQLALYEQYF; CDR3nt: TGCAGTGCTAGAGATGATCAGTTAGCGCTCTACGAGCAGTACTTC
abundance: NA; v_gene: TRBV30; j_gene: TRBJ1-1; d_gene: NA; CDR3aa: CAWSVALWDTEAFF; CDR3nt: TGTGCCTGGAGTGTGGCCCTTTGGGACACTGAAGCTTTCTTT
abundance: NA; v_gene: TRBV27; j_gene: TRBJ2-5; d_gene: NA; CDR3aa: CASSAPGARETQYF; CDR3nt: TGTGCCAGCAGCGCGCCAGGGGCGAGGGAGACCCAGTACTTC
abundance: NA; v_gene: TRBV14; j_gene: TRBJ2-7; d_gene: TRBD2; CDR3aa: CASSQGGAGVEEQYF; CDR3nt: TGTGCCAGCAGCCAAGGCGGTGCGGGAGTAGAAGAGCAGTACTTC
abundance: NA; v_gene: TRBV20-1; j_gene: TRBJ2-1; d_gene: NA; CDR3aa: CSSGVSGPAIRNEQFF; CDR3nt: TGCAGCTCCGGGGTAAGCGGCCCTGCAATACGCAATGAGCAGTTCTTC